The 28 T cell receptor beta chains reported below all come from one sample, sequenced in a study of CD8+CD57+ T cells in acquired aplastic anemia. Genomic DNA provided the template from which TCR beta VDJ and CDR3 profiles were obtained. TCRdb re-called the reads through MiXCR, storing one row per CDR3 protein. Among roughly 170,000 distinct CDR3 sequences listed, around 60% were seen once. Sequences were obtained from sorted CD4+, CD8+, or CD8+CD57+ T cells (not recorded which) from PBMCs. These receptors were obtained from a human donor in good health.

The V and J genes are TRBV7-9 and TRBJ2-7; D possibly corresponds to TRBD1 (6 bases). Germline V CDR1 and CDR2: SEHNR, FQNEAQ (reference sequence). The ends were cut back, 5 bases at V and 5 bases at J, with 16 bases in the middle. The CDR3 length is 14 residues. The CDR3 protein is CASSPGTQFHEQYF. CDR3 sequence (DNA): TGTGCCAGCAGCCCTGGGACACAGTTCCACGAGCAGTACTTC.

The genes are TRBV7-3 and TRBJ2-1; 8 nucleotides match TRBD2. The germline V gene has CDR1 SGHTA and CDR2 FQGTGA. The CDR3 has 15 amino acids. With V trimmed by 2 bases and J by 2 bases, 2 bases remained unmatched. CDR3 residues: CASSLPGLAYNEQFF. In nucleotides, the CDR3 is TGTGCCAGCAGCTTACCGGGACTAGCCTACAATGAGCAGTTCTTC.

The CDR3 nucleotides are TGTGCCAGCAGCGAGGACGGAACAACTAATGAAAAACTGTTTTTT. Protein sequence: CASSEDGTTNEKLFF. The chain couples TRBV9 to TRBJ1-4, with D unresolved. Trimming left V 3 bases short and J 0 bases short, with 9 bases between. CDR3 length: 15 residues. Germline V gene sequence: CDR1 SGDLS, CDR2 YYNGEE.

The chain couples TRBV20-1 to TRBJ2-6; D possibly uses TRBD1 or TRBD2 (5 bases each). This CDR3 spans 17 amino acids. V was trimmed by 3 bases and J by 0 bases, leaving 15 bases between them. Germline loops: CDR1 DFQATT, CDR2 SNEGSKA (reference sequence). In nucleotides, the CDR3 is TGCAGTGCTAGTAGTGGGGACCGCAGCTCTGGGGCCAACGTCCTGACTTTC. Protein sequence: CSASSGDRSSGANVLTF.

This clonotype was seen once. This chain links TRBV6-1 with TRBJ1-2; TRBD1 matches at 7 bases. The CDR3 has 14 amino acids. The V gene's germline CDR1 is MNHNS and CDR2 SASEGT. After removal of 7 bases from V and 4 bases from J, the junction contained 9 bases not matched to a gene. The CDR3 sequence: CASNLGGTAYGYTF. CDR3 nucleotide sequence: TGTGCCAGCAATCTCGGCGGGACAGCCTATGGCTACACCTTC.

The chain employs TRBV10-2 and TRBJ2-7; D may be TRBD2 (6 bases). Between the trimmed V and J ends, which lost 5 bases and 4 bases, there was a span of 15 bases. This CDR3 spans 14 amino acids. CDR1 and CDR2 (germline): WSHSY, SAAADI. The CDR3 spells CASSPGGIGYEQYF. CDR3 DNA: TGCGCCAGCAGTCCGGGCGGGATCGGGTACGAGCAGTACTTC.

This clonotype was recorded at least ten times. V usage is TRBV19 and J usage is TRBJ2-7, with D perhaps matching TRBD1 (6 bases). CDR3 size: 15 residues. V gave up 3 bases and J gave up 0 bases, with 12 bases separating them. Germline-derived CDR1 and CDR2 are LNHDA and SQIVND (reference sequence). The CDR3 reads CASSIGSRGSYEQYF. CDR3 in DNA: TGTGCCAGTAGTATTGGATCCAGGGGCTCCTACGAGCAGTACTTC.

The chain recombines TRBV15 with TRBJ2-3, with 12 bases aligning to TRBD1. This CDR3 is 18 amino acids long. In germline, CDR1 is LNHNV, CDR2 YYDKDF (reference sequence). The ends lost 3 bases at V and 4 bases at J; junction bases unmatched: 11. The DNA of the CDR3 is TGTGCCACCAGCAGGACGATAGTGGGACAGGGGGCGTCAGATACGCAGTATTTT. This encodes CATSRTIVGQGASDTQYF.

The V gene is TRBV19, the J gene TRBJ2-1, with a possible D match to TRBD2 (7 bases). The CDR3 has 14 residues. The V gene lost 6 bases and the J gene lost 9 bases, with 18 bases spanning the gap. CDR1 is LNHDA, CDR2 SQIVND, per germline (reference sequence). The CDR3 DNA reads as TGTGCCAGTAGCGCCGCGGGGGCGGTAGTTGAGCAGTTCTTC. Translation gives CASSAAGAVVEQFF.

For the CDR3, the DNA is TGTGCCATCAGTGACCGCACGGCGGTTGGAGAGACCCAGTACTTC. It translates to CAISDRTAVGETQYF. The chain links TRBV10-3 to TRBJ2-5; no firm D call. The length of the CDR3 is 15 residues. Trimming pared 3 bases from V and 4 bases from J, leaving 15 bases between. Germline V gene sequence: CDR1 ENHRY, CDR2 SYGVKD.

Details on this clonotype: At one boundary the junction diverges from the germline segment, which might be a read error. The rearrangement joins TRBV9 to TRBJ1-6; D may be TRBD1 (5 bases). Germline V gene lookup returns CDR1 SGDLS and CDR2 YYNGEE. The CDR3 is 14 residues long. The CDR3 coding sequence is TGCGCCAGCAGCGTGGGGGGGTTTAATTCACCCCTCCACTTT. This codes for CASSVGGFNSPLHF.

The chain uses TRBV24-1 and TRBJ2-3; 10 nucleotides match TRBD2. In germline, CDR1 is KGHDR, CDR2 SFDVKD. V shed 3 bases and J 1 base; nucleotides not matched to a gene: 3. The CDR3 contains 16 residues. The CDR3 DNA sequence: TGTGCCACCAGTGATGTTCTAGCGGGGGGCACAGATACGCAGTATTTT. It codes for CATSDVLAGGTDTQYF.

The V call is TRBV20-1, the J call TRBJ2-1; 11 bases fit TRBD1. Germline CDR1 and CDR2: DFQATT and SNEGSKA (reference sequence). CDR3 length: 15 amino acids. With 1 base clipped from V and 8 bases from J, the junction kept 7 bases outside the gene matches. The CDR3 loop is CSARGWRTGGYEQFF. The CDR3 coding sequence is TGCAGTGCTAGAGGGTGGAGGACAGGGGGCTATGAGCAGTTCTTC.

This rearrangement joins TRBV7-9 to TRBJ2-7, with D perhaps matching TRBD2 (5 bases). CDR1 and CDR2 from the germline V gene are SEHNR and FQNEAQ (reference sequence). Trimming pared 5 bases from V and 1 base from J, leaving 9 bases between. The CDR3 totals 13 residues. The CDR3 here is CASSTAESYEQYF. DNA of the CDR3: TGTGCCAGCAGCACAGCGGAGTCCTACGAGCAGTACTTC.

The genes are TRBV20-1 and TRBJ2-3; D gene ambiguous. The germline V gene encodes CDR1 DFQATT and CDR2 SNEGSKA (reference sequence). Trimming left V 3 bases short and J 0 bases short, with 4 bases between. The CDR3 loop spans 12 amino acids. CDR3 DNA sequence: TGCAGTGCTAGTCGGAGCACAGATACGCAGTATTTT. Encoded protein: CSASRSTDTQYF.

This chain joins TRBV20-1 and TRBJ1-1; D uncertain. Germline V gene lookup returns CDR1 DFQATT and CDR2 SNEGSKA (reference sequence). The ends were cut back, 4 bases at V and 4 bases at J, with 16 bases in the middle. The CDR3 contains 14 residues. CDR3 bases: TGCAGTGCTACCGTTTCGATCTCGGTCACTGAAGCTTTCTTT. As protein: CSATVSISVTEAFF.

The chain links TRBV5-1 to TRBJ2-3; D tentatively fits TRBD1 or TRBD2 (5 bases each). Germline V gene lookup returns CDR1 SGHRS and CDR2 YFSETQ. The CDR3 extends over 14 amino acids. Trimming removed 6 bases at V and 2 bases at J, with 13 bases between. The CDR3 loop reads CASTSQGTTDTQYF. Here the CDR3 DNA reads TGCGCCAGCACCTCCCAAGGGACCACAGATACGCAGTATTTT.

This clonotype was seen repeatedly, ten times or more. This rearrangement joins TRBV29-1 to TRBJ2-1; possibly TRBD2 for D (6 bases). CDR1 is SQVTM and CDR2 is ANQGSEA in the germline V gene. This CDR3 contains 14 residues. Trimming took 7 bases from V and 0 from J, leaving 13 bases between them. As DNA, the CDR3 is TGCAGCGGGGGACTGGGCCTCTCCTACAATGAGCAGTTCTTC. It translates to CSGGLGLSYNEQFF.

This chain joins TRBV6-1 and TRBJ1-1; TRBD1 matches 8 bases. CDR1 MNHNS and CDR2 SASEGT come from the germline V gene. V dropped 6 bases and J dropped 4; count of bases not matched to a gene: 10. The CDR3 is made up of 15 amino acids. The CDR3 DNA reads TGTGCCAGCAGGACCCCGGCAGGGGGCATCACTGAAGCTTTCTTT. Protein product: CASRTPAGGITEAFF.

The rearrangement links TRBV5-1 to TRBJ2-7; perhaps TRBD1 as D (5 bases). The CDR3 sequence is 14 residues long. The V and J ends lost 0 bases and 2 bases respectively, with 9 bases between them. Per germline, CDR1 SGHRS and CDR2 YFSETQ. CDR3 in amino acids: CASSLDARAYEQYF. The DNA of the CDR3 is TGCGCCAGCAGCTTGGATGCCAGGGCCTACGAGCAGTACTTC. Filled out from reference TRBV5-1 and TRBJ2-7, the complete variable domain reads KAGVTQTPRYLIKTRGQQVTLSCSPISGHRSVSWYQQTPGQGLQFLFEYFSETQRNKGNFPGRFSGRQFSNSRSEMNVSTLELGDSALYLCASSLDARAYEQYFGPGTRLTVT.

V is TRBV5-1 and J is TRBJ2-5; 7 nucleotides match TRBD2. V lost 0 bases, J lost 1 base, and 6 bases stayed unmatched. The germline V gene has CDR1 SGHRS and CDR2 YFSETQ. The CDR3 contains 16 residues. The CDR3 protein is CASSLAAPSGQETQYF. DNA of the CDR3: TGCGCCAGCAGCTTGGCAGCGCCTAGCGGCCAAGAGACCCAGTACTTC. Drawing the rest from reference TRBV5-1 and TRBJ2-5, the complete variable domain is KAGVTQTPRYLIKTRGQQVTLSCSPISGHRSVSWYQQTPGQGLQFLFEYFSETQRNKGNFPGRFSGRQFSNSRSEMNVSTLELGDSALYLCASSLAAPSGQETQYFGPGTRLLVL.

This clonotype was counted ten times or more. As DNA, the CDR3 is TGTGCCAGCAGCTTCGGGGAGTCCTACGAGCAGTACTTC. Its protein is CASSFGESYEQYF. The chain combines TRBV7-6 with TRBJ2-7; possibly TRBD2 for D (5 bases). The CDR3 contains 13 residues. Trimming took 3 bases from V and 1 from J, leaving 7 bases between them. Germline V gene data show CDR1 as SGHVS and CDR2 as FNYEAQ.

J is TRBJ2-2 and V is TRBV29-1; D unclear. The CDR3 loop spans 13 amino acids. The germline gives CDR1 SQVTM, CDR2 ANQGSEA. V gave up 7 bases and J gave up 1 base, with 10 bases separating them. Here the CDR3 reads CSGVDGNTGELFF. CDR3 in DNA: TGCAGCGGAGTTGACGGGAACACCGGGGAGCTGTTTTTT.

The chain is built from TRBV24-1 and TRBJ2-1, with a tentative D call TRBD1 (5 bases). Trimming left V 6 bases short and J 10 bases short, with 18 bases between. This CDR3 spans 14 amino acids. Germline assignment: CDR1 KGHDR and CDR2 SFDVKD. The CDR3 DNA sequence: TGTGCCACCAGTCGCCCCGGAACAGGTGGCGAGCAGTTCTTC. It codes for CATSRPGTGGEQFF.

This clonotype was picked up many times. The V gene is TRBV2, the J gene TRBJ2-5; the D is unclear. Trimming removed 0 bases from V and 2 bases from J, with 10 bases in between. Germline CDR1 and CDR2: SNHLY and FYNNEI. This CDR3 comprises 15 residues. The CDR3 reads CASSEAGTVQETQYF. For the CDR3, the DNA is TGTGCCAGCAGTGAAGCTGGCACAGTACAAGAGACCCAGTACTTC.

The V and J genes are TRBV4-3 and TRBJ2-2; 7 nucleotides line up with TRBD2. The CDR3 is made up of 15 amino acids. Germline CDR1 and CDR2: LGHNA and YSLEER. Losses at the gene ends were 4 bases for V and 6 bases for J; bases not matched to a gene: 8. In DNA, the CDR3 is TGCGCCAGCAGCCCCATGACTAGCTATTCCGGGGAGCTGTTTTTT. Translating it yields CASSPMTSYSGELFF.

This chain connects TRBV7-2 to TRBJ2-7; D unresolved. There are 14 residues in the CDR3. Deletions cut 8 bases from V and 1 base from J, with 15 bases between. Germline V gene sequence: CDR1 SGHTA, CDR2 FQGNSA. CDR3 in amino acids: CASAEEPSSYEQYF. CDR3 DNA sequence: TGTGCCAGCGCTGAAGAGCCTTCTTCCTACGAGCAGTACTTC.

Comment on this clonotype: It is likely a read error, because the conserved phenylalanine at the end of the CDR3 is missing. The rearrangement joins TRBV19 to TRBJ1-6; D unresolved. The length of the CDR3 is 15 residues. CDR1 and CDR2 from the germline V gene are LNHDA and SQIVND (reference sequence). Trimming stripped 7 bases from V and 0 bases from J, with 10 bases between. Here the CDR3 reads CASTALSSYNSPLHS. In nucleotides, the CDR3 is TGTGCCAGTACCGCACTTAGCTCCTATAATTCACCCCTCCACTCT.